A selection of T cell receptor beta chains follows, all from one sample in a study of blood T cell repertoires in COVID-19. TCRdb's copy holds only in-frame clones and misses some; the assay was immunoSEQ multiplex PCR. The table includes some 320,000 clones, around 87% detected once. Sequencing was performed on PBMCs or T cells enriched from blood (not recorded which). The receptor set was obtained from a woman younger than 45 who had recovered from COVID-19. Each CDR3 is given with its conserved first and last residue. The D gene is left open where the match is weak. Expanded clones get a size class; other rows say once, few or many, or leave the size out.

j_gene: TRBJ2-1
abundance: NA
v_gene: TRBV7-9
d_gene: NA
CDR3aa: CASSLAGGLREQFF
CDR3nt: TGTGCCAGCAGCTTAGCGGGGGGTTTACGCGAGCAGTTCTTC

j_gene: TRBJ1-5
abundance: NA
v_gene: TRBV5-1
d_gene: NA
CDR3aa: CASSFAGLGNQPQHF
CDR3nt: TGCGCCAGCAGCTTTGCGGGATTGGGCAATCAGCCCCAGCATTTT

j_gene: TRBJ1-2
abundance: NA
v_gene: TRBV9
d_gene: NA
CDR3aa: CASSTPGHLRGGYTF
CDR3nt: TGTGCCAGCAGCACCCCGGGACACCTTCGAGGCGGCTACACCTTC

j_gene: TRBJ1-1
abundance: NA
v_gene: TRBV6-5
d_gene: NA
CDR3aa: CASSYSRVSEAFF
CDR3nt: TGTGCCAGCAGTTACTCGAGAGTAAGTGAAGCTTTCTTT

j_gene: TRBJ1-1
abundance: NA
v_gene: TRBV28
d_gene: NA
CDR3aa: CASSLRRQNTEAFF
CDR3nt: TGTGCCAGCAGTTTAAGGCGACAGAACACTGAAGCTTTCTTT

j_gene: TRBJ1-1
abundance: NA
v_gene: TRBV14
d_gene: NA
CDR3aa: CASSQVLNTEAFF
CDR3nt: TGTGCCAGCAGCCAAGTCTTGAACACTGAAGCTTTCTTT

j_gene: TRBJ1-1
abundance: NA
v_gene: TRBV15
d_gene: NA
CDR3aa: CATSRDWGGRAFF
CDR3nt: TGTGCCACCAGCAGAGATTGGGGGGGTAGAGCTTTCTTT

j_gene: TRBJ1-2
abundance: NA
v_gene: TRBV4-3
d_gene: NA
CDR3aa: CASSQDRGSSYGYTF
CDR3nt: TGCGCCAGCAGCCAAGATCGGGGAAGTAGCTATGGCTACACCTTC

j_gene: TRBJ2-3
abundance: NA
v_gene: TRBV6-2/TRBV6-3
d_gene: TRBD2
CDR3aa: CASSGGLAGYTQYF
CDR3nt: TGTGCCAGCAGCGGAGGACTAGCGGGGTATACGCAGTATTTT

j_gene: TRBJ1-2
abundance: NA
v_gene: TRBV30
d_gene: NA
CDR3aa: CAWSVGGQGYGYTF
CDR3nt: TGTGCCTGGAGTGTGGGGGGGCAGGGCTATGGCTACACCTTC

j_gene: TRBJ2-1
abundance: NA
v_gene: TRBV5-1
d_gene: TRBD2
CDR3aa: CASSLAGGYEQFF
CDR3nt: TGCGCCAGCAGCCTAGCGGGGGGTTATGAGCAGTTCTTC

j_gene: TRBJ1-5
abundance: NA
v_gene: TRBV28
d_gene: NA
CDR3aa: CASSPPGSYSNQPQHF
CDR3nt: TGTGCCAGCAGTCCCCCCGGGAGTTATAGCAATCAGCCCCAGCATTTT

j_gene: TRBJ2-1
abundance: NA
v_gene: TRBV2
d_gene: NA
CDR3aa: CASSSDRGSYNEQFF
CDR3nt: TGTGCCAGCAGTTCGGACCGCGGGTCCTACAATGAGCAGTTCTTC

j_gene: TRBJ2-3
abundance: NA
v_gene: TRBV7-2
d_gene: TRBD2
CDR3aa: CASRRTSGGPSTDTQYF
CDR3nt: TGTGCCAGCAGACGGACTAGCGGGGGCCCTAGCACAGATACGCAGTATTTT

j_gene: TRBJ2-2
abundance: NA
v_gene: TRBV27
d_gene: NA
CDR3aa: CASSLYGANTGELFF
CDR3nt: TGTGCCAGCAGTTTATACGGGGCGAACACCGGGGAGCTGTTTTTT

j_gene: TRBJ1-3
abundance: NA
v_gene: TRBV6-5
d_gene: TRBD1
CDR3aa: CASSRTGGSGNTIYF
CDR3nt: TGTGCCAGCAGCCGGACAGGGGGCTCTGGAAACACCATATATTTT

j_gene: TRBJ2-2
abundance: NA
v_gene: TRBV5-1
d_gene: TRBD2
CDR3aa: CASSPGGPNTGELFF
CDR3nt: TGCGCCAGCAGCCCGGGGGGGCCTAACACCGGGGAGCTGTTTTTT

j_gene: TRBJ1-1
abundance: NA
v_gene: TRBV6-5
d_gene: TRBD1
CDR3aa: CASSYPDRGSPEAFF
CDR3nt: TGTGCCAGCAGTTACCCGGACAGGGGAAGTCCTGAAGCTTTCTTT

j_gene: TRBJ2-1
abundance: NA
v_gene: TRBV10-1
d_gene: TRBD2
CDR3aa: CASNAGGAYNEQFF
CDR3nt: TGCGCCAGCAACGCGGGGGGGGCGTACAATGAGCAGTTCTTC

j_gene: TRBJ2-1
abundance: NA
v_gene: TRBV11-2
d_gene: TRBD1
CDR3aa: CASSAVTGSGYNEQFF
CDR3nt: TGTGCCAGCAGCGCCGTGACAGGGTCGGGGTACAATGAGCAGTTCTTC

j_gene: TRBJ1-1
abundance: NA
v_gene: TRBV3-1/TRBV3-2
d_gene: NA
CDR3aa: CASSQDTDTEAFF
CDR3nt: TGTGCCAGCAGCCAAGATACGGACACTGAAGCTTTCTTT

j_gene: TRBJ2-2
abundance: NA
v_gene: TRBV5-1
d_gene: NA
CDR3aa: CASATRENTGELFF
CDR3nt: TGCGCCAGCGCCACGAGGGAGAACACCGGGGAGCTGTTTTTT

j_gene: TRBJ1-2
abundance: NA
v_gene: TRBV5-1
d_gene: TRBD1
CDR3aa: CASSLDQGARGYTF
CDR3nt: TGCGCCAGCAGCTTGGATCAGGGGGCGCGTGGCTACACCTTC

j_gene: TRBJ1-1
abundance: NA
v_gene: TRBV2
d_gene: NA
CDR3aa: CASNREEGYTEAFF
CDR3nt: TGTGCCAGCAACCGAGAGGAGGGATACACTGAAGCTTTCTTT

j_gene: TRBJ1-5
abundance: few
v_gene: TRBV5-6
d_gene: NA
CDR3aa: CASSLNSGALSNQPQHF
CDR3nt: TGTGCCAGCAGCTTGAATTCAGGGGCCCTTAGCAATCAGCCCCAGCATTTT

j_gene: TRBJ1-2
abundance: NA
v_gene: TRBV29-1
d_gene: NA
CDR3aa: CSVGGANYGYTF
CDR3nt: TGCAGCGTTGGGGGCGCCAACTATGGCTACACCTTC

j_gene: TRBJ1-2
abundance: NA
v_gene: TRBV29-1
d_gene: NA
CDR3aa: CSVEDSRVASTF
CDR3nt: TGCAGCGTTGAAGATTCCCGGGTCGCCAGCACCTTC

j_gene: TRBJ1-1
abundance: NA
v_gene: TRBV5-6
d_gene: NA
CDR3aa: CASSLAWVQGLNTEAFF
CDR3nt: TGTGCCAGCAGCTTGGCCTGGGTGCAGGGATTGAACACTGAAGCTTTCTTT

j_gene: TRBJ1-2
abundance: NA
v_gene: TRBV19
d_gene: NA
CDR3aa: CASSMALNYGYTF
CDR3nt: TGTGCCAGTAGTATGGCCTTAAACTATGGCTACACCTTC

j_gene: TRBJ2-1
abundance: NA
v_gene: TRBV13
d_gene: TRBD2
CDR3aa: CASTRTSGAGSYNEQFF
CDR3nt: TGTGCCAGCACAAGGACTAGCGGGGCCGGCTCCTACAATGAGCAGTTCTTC

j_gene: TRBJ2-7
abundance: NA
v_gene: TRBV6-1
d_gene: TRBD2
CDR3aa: CASMYGGSTYEQYF
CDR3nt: TGTGCCAGCATGTACGGGGGGTCTACCTACGAGCAGTACTTC

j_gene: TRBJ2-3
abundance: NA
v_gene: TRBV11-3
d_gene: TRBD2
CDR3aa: CASSLGRGADTQYF
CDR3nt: TGTGCCAGCAGCTTAGGTCGGGGGGCAGATACGCAGTATTTT

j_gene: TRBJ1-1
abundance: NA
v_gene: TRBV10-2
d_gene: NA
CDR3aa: CASSWPNTEAFF
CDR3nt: TGCGCCAGCAGTTGGCCGAACACTGAAGCTTTCTTT

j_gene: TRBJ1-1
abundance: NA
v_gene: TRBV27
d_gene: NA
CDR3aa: CASSLRGQNTEAFF
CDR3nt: TGTGCCAGCAGTTTAAGGGGACAGAACACTGAAGCTTTCTTT

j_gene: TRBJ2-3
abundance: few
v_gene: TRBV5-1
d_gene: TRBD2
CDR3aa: CASSLSGQRGASVSSTDTQYF
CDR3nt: TGCGCCAGCAGCTTGTCGGGCCAGCGGGGGGCATCCGTGTCTAGCACAGATACGCAGTATTTT

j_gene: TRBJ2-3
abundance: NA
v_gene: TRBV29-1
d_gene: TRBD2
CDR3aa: CSVEGDRGGADTQYF
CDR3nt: TGCAGCGTTGAGGGGGACCGGGGAGGGGCAGATACGCAGTATTTT

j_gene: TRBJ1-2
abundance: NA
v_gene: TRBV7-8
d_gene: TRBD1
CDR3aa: CASSPTGINYGYTF
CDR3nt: TGTGCCAGCAGCCCGACAGGGATTAACTATGGCTACACCTTC

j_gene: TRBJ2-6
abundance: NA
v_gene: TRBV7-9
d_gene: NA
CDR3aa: CASSDTQQGTGANVLTF
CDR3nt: TGTGCCAGCAGCGATACTCAACAGGGTACTGGGGCCAACGTCCTGACTTTC

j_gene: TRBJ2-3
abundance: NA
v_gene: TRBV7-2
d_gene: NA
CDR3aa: CASSLYGGGTDTQYF
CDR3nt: TGTGCCAGCAGCCTCTACGGCGGGGGCACAGATACGCAGTATTTT

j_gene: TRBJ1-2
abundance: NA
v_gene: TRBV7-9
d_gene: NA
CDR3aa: CASSSSEVYREGYTF
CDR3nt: TGTGCCAGCAGCTCATCGGAGGTTTACAGGGAAGGCTACACCTTC

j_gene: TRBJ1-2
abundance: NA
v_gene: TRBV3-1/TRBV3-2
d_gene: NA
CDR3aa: CASSQDGQIAGGYTF
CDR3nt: TGTGCCAGCAGCCAAGATGGACAGATCGCCGGGGGCTACACCTTC

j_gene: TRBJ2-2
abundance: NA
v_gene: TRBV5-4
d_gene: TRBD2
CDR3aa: CASSLAGGLSGELFF
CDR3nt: TGTGCCAGCAGCTTAGCGGGGGGGCTGTCCGGGGAGCTGTTTTTT

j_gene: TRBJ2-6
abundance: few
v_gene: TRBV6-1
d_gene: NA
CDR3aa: CASSDRGRANVLTF
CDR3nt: TGTGCCAGCAGTGACCGAGGAAGGGCCAACGTCCTGACTTTC

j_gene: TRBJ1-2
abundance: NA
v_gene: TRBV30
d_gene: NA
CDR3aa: CAWSVKGRSYGYTF
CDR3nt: TGTGCCTGGAGTGTAAAGGGGCGCAGCTATGGCTACACCTTC

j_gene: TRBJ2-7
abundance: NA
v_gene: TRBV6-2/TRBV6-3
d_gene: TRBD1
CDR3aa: CASSGDRDLLFSYEQYF
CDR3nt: TGTGCCAGCAGTGGGGACAGGGACCTCCTTTTCTCCTACGAGCAGTACTTC

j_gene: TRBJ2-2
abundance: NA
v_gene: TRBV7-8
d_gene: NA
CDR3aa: CASSLGGREAGELFF
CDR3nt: TGTGCCAGCAGCTTAGGGGGCAGGGAGGCCGGGGAGCTGTTTTTT

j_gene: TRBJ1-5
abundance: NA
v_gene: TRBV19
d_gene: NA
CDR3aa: CASRFRGYSNQPQHF
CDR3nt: TGTGCCAGTAGATTCAGAGGATATAGCAATCAGCCCCAGCATTTT

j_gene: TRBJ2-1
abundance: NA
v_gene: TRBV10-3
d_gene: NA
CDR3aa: CAISEWGGLNEQFF
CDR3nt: TGTGCCATCAGTGAGTGGGGGGGCTTGAATGAGCAGTTCTTC

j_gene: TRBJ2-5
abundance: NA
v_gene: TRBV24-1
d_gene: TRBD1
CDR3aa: CATSDPPRDRNQETQYF
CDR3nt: TGTGCCACCAGTGATCCCCCCCGGGACAGGAACCAAGAGACCCAGTACTTC

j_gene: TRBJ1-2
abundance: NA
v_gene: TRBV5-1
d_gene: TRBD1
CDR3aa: CASSAGQGPYGYTF
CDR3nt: TGCGCCAGCAGCGCCGGACAGGGGCCCTATGGCTACACCTTC

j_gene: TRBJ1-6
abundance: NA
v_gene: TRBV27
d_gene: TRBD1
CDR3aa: CASSYTGGLSYNSPLHF
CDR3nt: TGTGCCAGCAGTTACACAGGGGGCCTCTCCTATAATTCACCCCTCCACTTT

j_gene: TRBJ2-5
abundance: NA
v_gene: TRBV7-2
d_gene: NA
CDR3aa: CASSLAHRADPETQYF
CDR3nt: TGTGCCAGCAGCTTAGCGCACAGGGCCGACCCAGAGACCCAGTACTTC

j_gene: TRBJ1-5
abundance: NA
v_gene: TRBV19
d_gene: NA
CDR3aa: CASSWTAFSNQPQHF
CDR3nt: TGTGCCAGTAGTTGGACAGCTTTTAGCAATCAGCCCCAGCATTTT

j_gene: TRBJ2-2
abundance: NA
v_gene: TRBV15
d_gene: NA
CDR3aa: CATRGHLDTGELFF
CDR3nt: TGTGCCACCAGGGGCCACCTGGACACCGGGGAGCTGTTTTTT

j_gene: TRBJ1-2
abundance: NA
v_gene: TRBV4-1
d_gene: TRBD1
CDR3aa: CASSQGGQGTYDYGYTF
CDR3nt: TGCGCCAGCAGCCAAGGGGGACAGGGGACTTACGACTATGGCTACACCTTC

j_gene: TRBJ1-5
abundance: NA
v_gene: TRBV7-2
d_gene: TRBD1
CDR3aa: CASSSQGSQPQHF
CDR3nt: TGTGCCAGCAGCTCACAGGGGAGTCAGCCCCAGCATTTT